This TCR beta chain was profiled in a study of a mutant IDH1 vaccine in newly diagnosed glioma. Turning to the study itself: Patients received eight vaccinations in weeks 1, 3, 5, 7, 11, 15, 19, 23. Before enrollment, the patients had been treated with radiotherapy alone, temozolomide alone, or both together. Most of them had received both.

The CDR3 is made up of 15 amino acids. Germline V gene sequence: CDR1 SGHTA, CDR2 FQGNSA. V was trimmed by 5 bases and J by 5 bases, leaving 18 bases between them. Only in-frame clones appear in the TCRdb table, and some are missing; sequencing was by immunoSEQ multiplex PCR. Counted here are about 30,000 clones, around 85% occurring once; the ten biggest clones make up approximately 24%. Remarks on this clone: Its cognate antigen is unknown.

The time point here: week 5, during vaccination. In every dose of vaccine, 300 ug of mutant IDH1 20-mer peptide was given alongside topical imiquimod. The sequencing used PBMCs, collected from a glioma patient whose treatment included an IDH1 peptide vaccine. The receptor comes from a man aged 25-45 years with glioma. The V call is TRBV7-2, the J call TRBJ1-1; no reliable D call. The CDR3 bases are TGTGCCAGCAGCGCCCTTCCCGGTGAGAGGACTGAAGCTTTCTTT. It specifies CASSALPGERTEAFF.